This T cell receptor (beta chain) was sequenced during a study of shared clonotypes between healthy human individuals. Sequencing used immunoSEQ multiplex PCR; TCRdb keeps in-frame clones, though not all of them. Of 730,000 or so clones listed, 55% to 75% are singletons. The CDR3 length is 17 residues. V gave up 0 bases and J gave up 5 bases, with 16 bases separating them. Germline CDR1 and CDR2: MRHNA and SNTAGT. Specimen: memory CD4+ T cells sorted from blood. The sample's subset: CD45RA-negative fraction. The chain is built from TRBV6-4 and TRBJ1-4; D ambiguous. The TCR was taken from a woman aged 30 to 39 in good health. The CDR3 here is CASSDSFLRIENEKLFF. The CDR3, as DNA: TGTGCCAGCAGTGACTCTTTCCTTCGGATAGAGAATGAAAAACTGTTTTTT.